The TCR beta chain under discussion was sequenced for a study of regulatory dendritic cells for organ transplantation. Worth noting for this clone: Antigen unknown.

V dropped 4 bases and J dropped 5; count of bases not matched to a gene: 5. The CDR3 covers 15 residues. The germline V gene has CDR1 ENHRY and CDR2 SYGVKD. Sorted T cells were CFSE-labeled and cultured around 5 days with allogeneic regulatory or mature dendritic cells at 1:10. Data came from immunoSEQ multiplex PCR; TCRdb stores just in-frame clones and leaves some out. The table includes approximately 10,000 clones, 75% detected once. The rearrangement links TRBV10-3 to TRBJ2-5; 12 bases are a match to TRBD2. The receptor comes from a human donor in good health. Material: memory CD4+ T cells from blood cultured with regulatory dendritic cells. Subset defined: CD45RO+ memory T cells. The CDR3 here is CAISASGGAYETQYF. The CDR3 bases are TGTGCCATCAGTGCTAGCGGGGGGGCCTATGAGACCCAGTACTTC.